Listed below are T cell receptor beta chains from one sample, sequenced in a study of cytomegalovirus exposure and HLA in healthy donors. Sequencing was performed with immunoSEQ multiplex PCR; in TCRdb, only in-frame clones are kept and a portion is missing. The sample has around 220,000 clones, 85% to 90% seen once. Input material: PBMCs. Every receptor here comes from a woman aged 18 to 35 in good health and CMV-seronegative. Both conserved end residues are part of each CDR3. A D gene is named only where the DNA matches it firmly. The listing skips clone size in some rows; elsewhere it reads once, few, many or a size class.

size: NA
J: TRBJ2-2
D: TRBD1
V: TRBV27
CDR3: CASAMTGEWTGELFF
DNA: TGTGCCAGCGCGATGACAGGGGAATGGACCGGGGAGCTGTTTTTT

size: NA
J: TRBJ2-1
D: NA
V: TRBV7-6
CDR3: CASSFRTIYNEQFF
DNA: TGTGCCAGCAGCTTTAGGACTATTTACAATGAGCAGTTCTTC

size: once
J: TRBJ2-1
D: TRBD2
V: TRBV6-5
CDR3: CASSRLAGGIEQFF
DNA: TGTGCCAGCAGTCGACTAGCGGGAGGGATTGAGCAGTTCTTC

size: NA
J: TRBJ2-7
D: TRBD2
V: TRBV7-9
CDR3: CASSGLAEGSSYEQYF
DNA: TGTGCCAGCAGCGGACTAGCGGAGGGCTCCTCCTACGAGCAGTACTTC

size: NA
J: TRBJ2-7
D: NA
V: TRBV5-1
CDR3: CASSTEYEQYF
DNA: TGCGCCAGCAGCACAGAGTACGAGCAGTACTTC

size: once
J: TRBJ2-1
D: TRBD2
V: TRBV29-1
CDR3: CSVEALTGTSGTGSSYNEQFF
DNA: TGCAGCGTTGAAGCCCTTACCGGGACTAGCGGGACGGGAAGCTCCTACAATGAGCAGTTCTTC

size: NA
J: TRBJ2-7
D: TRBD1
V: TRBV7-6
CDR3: CASSGQGPTYEQYF
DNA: TGTGCCAGCAGCGGACAGGGCCCGACCTACGAGCAGTACTTC

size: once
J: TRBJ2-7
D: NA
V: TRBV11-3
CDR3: CASSLGGNSYEQYF
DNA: TGTGCCAGCAGCTTAGGCGGGAACTCCTACGAGCAGTACTTC

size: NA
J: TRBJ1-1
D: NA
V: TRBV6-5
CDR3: CASSYLGGRGTEAFF
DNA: TGTGCCAGCAGTTATCTCGGAGGGAGAGGTACTGAAGCTTTCTTT

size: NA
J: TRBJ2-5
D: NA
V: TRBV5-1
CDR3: CASSLVSQGQETQYF
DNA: TGCGCCAGCAGCTTGGTCTCGCAGGGCCAAGAGACCCAGTACTTC

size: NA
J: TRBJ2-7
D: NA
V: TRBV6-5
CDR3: CASGEGGEQYF
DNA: TGTGCCAGCGGGGAGGGGGGGGAGCAGTACTTC

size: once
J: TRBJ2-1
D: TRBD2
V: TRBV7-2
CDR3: CASSLSGSYEQFF
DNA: TGTGCCAGCAGCCTGAGCGGGAGCTATGAGCAGTTCTTC

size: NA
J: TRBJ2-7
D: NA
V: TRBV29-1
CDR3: CSVEGLAGRAYEQYF
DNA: TGCAGCGTTGAAGGTTTGGCAGGCCGAGCCTACGAGCAGTACTTC

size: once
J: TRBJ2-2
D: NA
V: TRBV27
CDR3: CASSPANTGELFF
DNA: TGTGCCAGCTCTCCGGCGAACACCGGGGAGCTGTTTTTT

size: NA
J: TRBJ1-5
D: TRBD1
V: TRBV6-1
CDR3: CASSEAADRGWHQPQHF
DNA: TGTGCCAGCAGTGAAGCCGCCGACAGGGGGTGGCATCAGCCCCAGCATTTT

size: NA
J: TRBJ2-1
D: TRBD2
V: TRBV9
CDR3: CASSVTSGTNEQFF
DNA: TGTGCCAGCAGCGTGACTAGCGGGACCAATGAGCAGTTCTTC

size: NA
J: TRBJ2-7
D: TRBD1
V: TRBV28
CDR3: CASSLTQGYQPYEQYF
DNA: TGTGCCAGCAGTTTAACACAGGGGTACCAACCCTACGAGCAGTACTTC

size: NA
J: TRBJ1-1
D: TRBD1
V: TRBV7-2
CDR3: CASSFDRGRTEAFF
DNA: TGTGCCAGCAGCTTTGACAGGGGGAGGACTGAAGCTTTCTTT

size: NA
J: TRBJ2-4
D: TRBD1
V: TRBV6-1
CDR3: CASSGTGGTKNIQYF
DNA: TGTGCCAGCAGTGGGACAGGGGGCACCAAAAACATTCAGTACTTC

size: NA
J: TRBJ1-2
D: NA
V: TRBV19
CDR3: CASSISAGLNYGYTF
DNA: TGTGCCAGTAGTATTTCGGCAGGACTCAACTATGGCTACACCTTC